The text below deals with one T cell receptor (beta chain). With 5 bases clipped from V and 2 bases from J, the junction kept 8 bases outside the gene matches. Germline V gives CDR1 LGHNA, CDR2 YNFKEQ. This CDR3 region has 16 residues. The sample comes from a study of T cell changes during pregnancy in multiple sclerosis. The assay was immunoSEQ multiplex PCR, and TCRdb's table has in-frame clones only and misses some. The data contain 70,000 to 95,000 clones, 90% to 95% of them singletons. This specimen consisted of peripheral blood, obtained in the second trimester of pregnancy. The chain uses TRBV4-2 and TRBJ2-1; 8 bases line up with TRBD2. This TCR was recovered from a female donor in good health, enrolled as a control in a pregnancy study. DNA for the CDR3: TGTGCCAGCAGCGAGTCGGGGGGGTACGCCTACAATGAGCAGTTCTTC. Protein product: CASSESGGYAYNEQFF.